The T cell receptor (beta chain) under discussion was sequenced for a study of identical twins. Whole-study results and caveats: Researchers caution that invariant MAIT and iNKT cells could partly confound zero-insertion analyses.

Template switching introduced a universal primer site, and the cDNA bore unique molecular identifiers. TCRdb called the 5' RACE reads again in MiXCR, with one record for every CDR3 protein. The sample has 460,000 or so distinct CDR3 sequences, 12% to 15% seen once; the top ten hold about 0.52%. In regard to this clonotype: Its matching antigen is unknown.

The CDR3 has 14 residues. Germline values: CDR1 DFQATT, CDR2 SNEGSKA (reference sequence). The V end was cut by 0 bases, the J end by 9 bases, with 18 bases between. These sequences were also reported in another study, on yellow fever vaccine responses in identical twins. In that study: Twins' T cell vaccine responses reportedly looked partly convergent, partly personalized.

Material for sequencing was CD4+ T cells sorted from blood. This TCR derives from a woman aged 18-30 years in good health. This chain joins TRBV20-1 and TRBJ2-7; tentative D call: TRBD1 (6 bases). CDR3 region: CSARDPGKQTGQYF. As DNA, the CDR3 is TGCAGTGCTAGAGATCCGGGCAAGCAGACAGGGCAGTACTTC.